This T cell receptor beta chain was documented in a study of T cell repertoires in cytomegalovirus infection. TCRdb used MiXCR to reprocess the reads, holding one entry per CDR3 protein. Of 310,000 or so distinct CDR3 sequences listed, around 25% are singletons. Worth noting for this clonotype: The antigen is not known. An end of the junction does not agree with germline; a read error may underlie this.

General study points: Clonotypes of TCR beta that were HLA-C-restricted and CMV-specific dominated the ex vivo response.

This TCR was recovered from a human donor in good health (CMV status not recorded). Some clones in this sample may be carry-over from other donors' samples. This material consisted of cultured PBMCs, taken from culture after CMV antigen stimulation.

CDR3 DNA: TGTGCCAGCGGTGAAGCTGGACGGGGTTTAACCCAGTACTTC. Amino acid sequence: CASGEAGRGLTQYF. This rearrangement joins TRBV6-1 to TRBJ2-5; tentative D call: TRBD2 (5 bases). Per germline, CDR1 MNHNS and CDR2 SASEGT. The CDR3 is 14 amino acids.